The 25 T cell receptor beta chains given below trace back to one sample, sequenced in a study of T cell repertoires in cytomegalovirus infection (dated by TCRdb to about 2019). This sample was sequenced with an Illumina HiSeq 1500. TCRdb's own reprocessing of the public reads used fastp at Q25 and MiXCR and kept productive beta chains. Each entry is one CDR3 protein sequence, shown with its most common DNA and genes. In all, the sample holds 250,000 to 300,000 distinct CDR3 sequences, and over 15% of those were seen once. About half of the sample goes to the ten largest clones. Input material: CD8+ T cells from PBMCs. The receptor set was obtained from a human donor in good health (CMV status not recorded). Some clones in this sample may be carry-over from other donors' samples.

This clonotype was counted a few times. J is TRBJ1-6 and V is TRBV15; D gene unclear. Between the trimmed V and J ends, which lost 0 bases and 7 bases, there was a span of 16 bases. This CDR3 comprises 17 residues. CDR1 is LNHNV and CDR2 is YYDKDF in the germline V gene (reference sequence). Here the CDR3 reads CATSRDYGELGNSPLHF. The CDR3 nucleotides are TGTGCCACCAGCAGAGATTACGGGGAGCTTGGGAATTCACCCCTCCACTTT.

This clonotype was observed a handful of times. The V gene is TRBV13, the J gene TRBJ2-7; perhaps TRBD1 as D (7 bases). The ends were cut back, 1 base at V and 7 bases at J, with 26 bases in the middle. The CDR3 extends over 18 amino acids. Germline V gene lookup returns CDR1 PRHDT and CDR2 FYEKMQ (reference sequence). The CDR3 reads CASSLVTGGDSPSWEQYF. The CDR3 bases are TGTGCCAGCAGCTTAGTTACAGGCGGGGACAGCCCCTCGTGGGAGCAGTACTTC.

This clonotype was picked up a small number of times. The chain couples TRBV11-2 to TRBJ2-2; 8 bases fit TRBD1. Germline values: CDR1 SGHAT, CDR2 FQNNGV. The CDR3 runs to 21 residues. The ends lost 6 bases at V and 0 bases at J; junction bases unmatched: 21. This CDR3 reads CASRGLSSTGAAPTNTGELFF. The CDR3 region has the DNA TGTGCCAGCAGGGGACTCTCTTCGACAGGGGCCGCCCCTACGAACACCGGGGAGCTGTTTTTT.

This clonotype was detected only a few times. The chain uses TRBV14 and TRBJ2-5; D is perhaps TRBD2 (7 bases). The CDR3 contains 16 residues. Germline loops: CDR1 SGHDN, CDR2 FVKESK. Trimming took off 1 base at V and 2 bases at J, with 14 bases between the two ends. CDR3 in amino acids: CASSQGGRGRQETQYF. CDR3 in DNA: TGTGCCAGCAGCCAAGGGGGGCGGGGGCGACAAGAGACCCAGTACTTC.

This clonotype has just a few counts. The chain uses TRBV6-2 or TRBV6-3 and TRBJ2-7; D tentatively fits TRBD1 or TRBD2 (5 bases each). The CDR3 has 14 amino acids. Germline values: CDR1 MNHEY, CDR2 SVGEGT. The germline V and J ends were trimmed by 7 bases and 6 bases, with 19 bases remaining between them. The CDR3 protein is CASTLSRDPTEQYF. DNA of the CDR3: TGTGCCAGCACCCTGAGCCGGGACCCTACCGAGCAGTACTTC.

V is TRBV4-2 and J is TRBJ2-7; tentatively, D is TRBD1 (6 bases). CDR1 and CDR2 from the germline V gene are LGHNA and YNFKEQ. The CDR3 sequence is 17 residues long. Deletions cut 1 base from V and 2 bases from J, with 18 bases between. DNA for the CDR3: TGTGCCAGCAGCCAAGCCCAGACGGACAGAACCACCTACGAGCAGTACTTC. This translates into CASSQAQTDRTTYEQYF.

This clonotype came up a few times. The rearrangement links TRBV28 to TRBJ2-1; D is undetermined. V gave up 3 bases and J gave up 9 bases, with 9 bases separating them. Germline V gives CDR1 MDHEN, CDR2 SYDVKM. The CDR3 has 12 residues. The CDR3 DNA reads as TGTGCCAGCAGTTTTGGTGATCCTGAGCAGTTCTTC. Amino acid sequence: CASSFGDPEQFF.

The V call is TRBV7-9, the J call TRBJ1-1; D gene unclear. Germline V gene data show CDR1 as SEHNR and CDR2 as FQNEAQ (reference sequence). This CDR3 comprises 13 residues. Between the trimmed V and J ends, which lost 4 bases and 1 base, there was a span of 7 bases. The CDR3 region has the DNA TGTGCCAGCAGCTCGACACCGAACACTGAAGCTTTCTTT. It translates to CASSSTPNTEAFF.

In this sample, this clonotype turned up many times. DNA of the CDR3: TGTGCCAGCAGTACGACAGGGTTTTCTGGCAATCAGCCCCAGCATTTT. This encodes CASSTTGFSGNQPQHF. The V and J genes are TRBV12-3 or TRBV12-4 and TRBJ1-5; 7 positions agree with TRBD1. V lost 5 bases and J lost 2; bases outside the gene matches: 9. CDR3 length equals 16 residues.

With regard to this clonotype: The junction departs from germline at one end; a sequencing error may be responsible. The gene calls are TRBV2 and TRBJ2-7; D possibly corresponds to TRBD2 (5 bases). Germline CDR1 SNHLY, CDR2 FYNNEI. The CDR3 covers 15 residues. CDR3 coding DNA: TGTGCCAGCAGCGAAGGACTCCCCGTAACCTACGAGCAGTACTTC. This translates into CASSEGLPVTYEQYF.

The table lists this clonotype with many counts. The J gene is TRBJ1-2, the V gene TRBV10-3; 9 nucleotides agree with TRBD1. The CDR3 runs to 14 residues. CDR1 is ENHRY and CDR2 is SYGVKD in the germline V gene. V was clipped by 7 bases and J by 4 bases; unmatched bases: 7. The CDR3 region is CAIKEPGQGYGYTF. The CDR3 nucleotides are TGTGCCATCAAGGAACCGGGACAGGGCTATGGCTACACCTTC.

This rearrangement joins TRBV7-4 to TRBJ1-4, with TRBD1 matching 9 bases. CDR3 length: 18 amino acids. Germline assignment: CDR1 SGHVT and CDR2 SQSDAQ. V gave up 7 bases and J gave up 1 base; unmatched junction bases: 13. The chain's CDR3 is CASIIGQGKRETNEKLFF. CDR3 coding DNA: TGTGCCAGCATCATAGGACAGGGGAAAAGAGAAACTAATGAAAAACTGTTTTTT. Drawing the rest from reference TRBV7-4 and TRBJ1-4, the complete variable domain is GAGVSQSPRYKVAKRGRDVALRCDSISGHVTLYWYRQTLGQGSEVLTYSQSDAQRDKSGRPSGRFSAERPERSVSTLKIQRTEQGDSAVYLCASIIGQGKRETNEKLFFGSGTQLSVL.

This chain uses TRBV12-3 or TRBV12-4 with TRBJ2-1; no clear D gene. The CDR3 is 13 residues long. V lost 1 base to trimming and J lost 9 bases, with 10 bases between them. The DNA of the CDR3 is TGTGCCAGCAGTTTAGGCTCTTGGGGTGAGCAGTTCTTC. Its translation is CASSLGSWGEQFF.

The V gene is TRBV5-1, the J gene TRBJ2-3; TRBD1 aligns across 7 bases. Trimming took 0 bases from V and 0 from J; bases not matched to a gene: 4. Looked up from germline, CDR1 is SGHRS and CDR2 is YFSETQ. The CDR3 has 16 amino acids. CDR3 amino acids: CASSLEGGWSTDTQYF. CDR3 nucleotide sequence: TGCGCCAGCAGCTTGGAAGGGGGCTGGAGCACAGATACGCAGTATTTT. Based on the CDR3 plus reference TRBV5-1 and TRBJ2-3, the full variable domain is KAGVTQTPRYLIKTRGQQVTLSCSPISGHRSVSWYQQTPGQGLQFLFEYFSETQRNKGNFPGRFSGRQFSNSRSEMNVSTLELGDSALYLCASSLEGGWSTDTQYFGPGTRLTVL.

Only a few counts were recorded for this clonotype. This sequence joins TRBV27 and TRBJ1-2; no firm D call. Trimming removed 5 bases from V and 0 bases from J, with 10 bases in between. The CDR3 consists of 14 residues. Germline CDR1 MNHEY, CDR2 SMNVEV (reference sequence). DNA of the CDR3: TGTGCCAGCAGTGCTCACAGTCCTAACTATGGCTACACCTTC. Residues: CASSAHSPNYGYTF.

The CDR3 loop reads CASSIVIAGGLYNEQFF. The CDR3 region has the DNA TGTGCCAGTAGTATAGTAATAGCGGGGGGGCTCTACAATGAGCAGTTCTTC. This chain joins TRBV19 and TRBJ2-1; 11 nucleotides match TRBD2. Trimming at V came to 1 base and at J to 3 bases, leaving 5 bases not matched to a gene. The germline CDR1 and CDR2 sequences are LNHDA and SQIVND (reference sequence). The CDR3 has 17 amino acids.

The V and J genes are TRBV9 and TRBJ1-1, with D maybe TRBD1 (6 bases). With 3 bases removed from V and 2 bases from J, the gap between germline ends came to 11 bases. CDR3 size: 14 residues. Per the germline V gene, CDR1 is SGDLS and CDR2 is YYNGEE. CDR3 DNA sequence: TGTGCCAGCAGCGAACAGGGTATCAACACTGAAGCTTTCTTT. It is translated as CASSEQGINTEAFF.

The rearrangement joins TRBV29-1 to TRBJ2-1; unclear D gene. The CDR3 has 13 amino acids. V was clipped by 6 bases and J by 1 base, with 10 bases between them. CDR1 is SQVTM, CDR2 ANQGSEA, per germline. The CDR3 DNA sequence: TGCAGCGTGGACCTCGAGTCCTACAATGAGCAGTTCTTC. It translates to CSVDLESYNEQFF.

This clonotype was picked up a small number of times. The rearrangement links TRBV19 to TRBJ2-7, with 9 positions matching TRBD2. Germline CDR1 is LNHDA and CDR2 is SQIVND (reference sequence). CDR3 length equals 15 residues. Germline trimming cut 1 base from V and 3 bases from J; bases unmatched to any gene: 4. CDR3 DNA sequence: TGTGCCAGTAGTATAGCGAGCGGGGGGATCTACGAGCAGTACTTC. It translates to CASSIASGGIYEQYF.

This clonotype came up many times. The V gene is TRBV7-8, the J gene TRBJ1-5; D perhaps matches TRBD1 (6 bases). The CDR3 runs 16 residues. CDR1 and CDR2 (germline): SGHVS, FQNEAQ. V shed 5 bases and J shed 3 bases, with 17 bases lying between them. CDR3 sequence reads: CASSTTQGSYNQPQHF. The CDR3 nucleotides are TGTGCCAGCAGCACCACGCAGGGGTCGTACAATCAGCCCCAGCATTTT.

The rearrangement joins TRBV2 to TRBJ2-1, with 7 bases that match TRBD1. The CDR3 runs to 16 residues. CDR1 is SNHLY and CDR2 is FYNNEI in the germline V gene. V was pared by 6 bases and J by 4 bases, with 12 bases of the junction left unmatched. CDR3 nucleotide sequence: TGTGCCAGCAGGGGGACAGCCGGTCTTATTTACAATGAGCAGTTCTTC. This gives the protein CASRGTAGLIYNEQFF.

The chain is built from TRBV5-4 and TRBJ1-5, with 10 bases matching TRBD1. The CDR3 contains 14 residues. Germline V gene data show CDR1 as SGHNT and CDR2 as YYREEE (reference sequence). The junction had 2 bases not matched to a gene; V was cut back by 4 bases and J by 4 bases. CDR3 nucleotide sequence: TGTGCCAGCAGCGAGGGACAGGGGAATCAGCCCCAGCATTTT. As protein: CASSEGQGNQPQHF.

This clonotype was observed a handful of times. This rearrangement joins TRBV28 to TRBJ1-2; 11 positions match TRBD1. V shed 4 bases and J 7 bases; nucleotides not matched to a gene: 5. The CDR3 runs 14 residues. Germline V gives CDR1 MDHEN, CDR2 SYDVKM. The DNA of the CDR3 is TGTGCCAGCAGTTCGGACAGGGGGCATGTTGGCTACACCTTC. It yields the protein CASSSDRGHVGYTF.

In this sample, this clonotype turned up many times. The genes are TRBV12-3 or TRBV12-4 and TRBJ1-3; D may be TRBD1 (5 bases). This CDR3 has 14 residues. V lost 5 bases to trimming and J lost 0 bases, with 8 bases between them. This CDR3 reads CASSVTASGNTIYF. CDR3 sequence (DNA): TGTGCCAGCAGTGTGACAGCCTCTGGAAACACCATATATTTT.

CDR3 protein: CASSGGGLEPQHF. CDR3 bases: TGTGCCAGCAGTGGCGGGGGGCTAGAGCCCCAGCATTTT. The chain carries TRBV2 and TRBJ1-5, with D tentatively TRBD1 (6 bases). Germline CDR1 reads SNHLY; CDR2 reads FYNNEI. The CDR3 extends over 13 amino acids. V was shortened by 4 bases and J by 8 bases, with 12 bases between the two germline ends.